The entry below describes one TCR beta chain. Its antigen is not identified. The protocol was immunoSEQ multiplex PCR, while the TCRdb copy is restricted to in-frame clones and leaves out a portion. The sample has 200,000 or so clones; around 83% are singletons. These data originate in a study of cytomegalovirus exposure and HLA in healthy donors. Study background: The same platform was used for the 130 or so validation repertoires and the approximately 700 first-cohort repertoires, a later analysis reported. Study-level results: Reported performance of the classifier showed diagnosis of cytomegalovirus status with high specificity and sensitivity.

Specimen: PBMCs. This clonotype was sampled from a woman younger than 45 in good health and CMV-seropositive.

CDR3 loop: CASSFGGGNTGELFF. The CDR3 nucleotides are TGTGCCAGCAGTTTTGGGGGAGGGAACACCGGGGAGCTGTTTTTT. J is TRBJ2-2 and V is TRBV28; possibly TRBD2 for D (6 bases). The V gene's germline CDR1 is MDHEN and CDR2 SYDVKM. The CDR3 loop spans 15 amino acids. The V and J ends lost 3 bases and 1 base respectively, with 9 bases between them.